This TCR beta chain was obtained from a study of blood T cells in healthy people across ages. The use of a sample-barcoded 5' primer and a J-beta primer mix characterized a second PCR of roughly 6 to 11 cycles. MiXCR, applied by TCRdb to the 5' RACE reads, yields one record per CDR3 protein. Here the sample spans about 1.1 million distinct CDR3 sequences, 35% to 40% being singletons. This receptor was identified in a man younger than 35 in good health. Sequencing used blood.

CDR3 DNA: TGTGCCAGCTCCCTTGACGGGCAACGCTCCTACAATGAGCAGTTCTTC. Residues: CASSLDGQRSYNEQFF. The genes are TRBV18 and TRBJ2-1, with D unclear. The length of the CDR3 is 16 residues. Germline CDR1 is KGHSH and CDR2 is LQKENI. V dropped 6 bases and J dropped 0 bases, with 15 bases sitting between them.